A selection of T cell receptor beta chains follows, all from one sample in a study of blood T cell repertoires in COVID-19. The data were produced by immunoSEQ multiplex PCR, yet TCRdb's version contains in-frame clones alone and is incomplete. This sample has fewer than 250,000 clones, with approximately 84% found just once. Sequenced input: peripheral blood. These receptors were obtained from a man between 45 and 60 years old with acute or convalescent COVID-19. CDR3s include the opening cysteine and the closing phenylalanine or tryptophan. Fields, in order: D gene, clone size, V gene, J gene, CDR3 protein, CDR3 DNA. A D gene is named only where the DNA matches it firmly. Not all rows give a size; the values are once, few, many and, for expanded clones, a class.

>TRBD1|-|TRBV5-1|TRBJ1-1
CASSLYSTGGTEAFF
TGCGCCAGCAGCTTGTATTCGACAGGGGGCACTGAAGCTTTCTTT
>-|-|TRBV7-8|TRBJ2-1
CASSFVINEQFF
TGTGCCAGCAGCTTCGTAATCAATGAGCAGTTCTTC
>-|few|TRBV5-4|TRBJ2-3
CASSLGGGGPDTQYF
TGTGCCAGCAGCTTGGGAGGGGGGGGCCCAGATACGCAGTATTTT
>-|once|TRBV5-1|TRBJ2-5
CASKEGETQYF
TGCGCCAGCAAGGAGGGGGAGACCCAGTACTTC
>TRBD2|-|TRBV19|TRBJ2-1
CASSRTSGAYNEQFF
TGTGCCAGTAGTCGTACTAGCGGAGCGTACAATGAGCAGTTCTTC
>TRBD1|few|TRBV12-3/TRBV12-4|TRBJ2-7
CASRRTGTYEQYF
TGTGCCAGCAGGAGGACAGGGACCTACGAGCAGTACTTC
>-|-|TRBV9|TRBJ2-7
CASSPRTVSYEQYF
TGTGCCAGCAGCCCCCGGACAGTCTCCTACGAGCAGTACTTC
>-|few|TRBV9|TRBJ1-1
CASSTNAGGTEAFF
TGTGCCAGCAGCACTAATGCCGGGGGGACTGAAGCTTTCTTT
>-|-|TRBV19|TRBJ2-1
CASSIEGHSSSYNEQFF
TGTGCCAGTAGTATAGAGGGACACTCGAGCTCCTACAATGAGCAGTTCTTC
>-|-|TRBV5-1|TRBJ1-2
CASSLGGLNYGYTF
TGCGCCAGCAGCTTGGGAGGGCTGAACTATGGCTACACCTTC
>TRBD1|-|TRBV19|TRBJ1-3
CASSIIQGAGNTIYF
TGTGCCAGTAGTATAATACAGGGGGCTGGAAACACCATATATTTT
>-|-|TRBV10-2|TRBJ2-7
CASSDLVNYEQYF
TGCGCCAGCAGTGACCTAGTCAACTACGAGCAGTACTTC
>-|once|TRBV4-1|TRBJ1-2
CASSQVVGEDYGYTF
TGCGCCAGCAGCCAAGTCGTGGGGGAGGACTATGGCTACACCTTC
>-|-|TRBV11-2|TRBJ1-1
CASSPGIGTEAFF
TGTGCCAGCAGTCCCGGGATTGGGACAGAAGCTTTCTTT
>TRBD1|once|TRBV10-1|TRBJ1-5
CASSEVLQGVRGNQPQHF
TGCGCCAGCAGTGAGGTGTTACAGGGGGTTCGTGGCAATCAGCCCCAGCATTTT
>-|-|TRBV28|TRBJ2-1
CASSLSEPNEQFF
TGTGCCAGCAGTTTATCCGAGCCTAATGAGCAGTTCTTC